One and the same sample provided the 23 T cell receptor beta chains below, sequenced in a study of T cells in Graves' hyperthyroidism and ophthalmopathy. What was amplified from RNA transcripts were TCR beta CDR3 regions. First-round RT-PCR with HTBI primers amplified the TCR CDR3 region. TCRdb reanalysed the multiplex PCR reads using MiXCR and keeps one entry per CDR3 protein. This sample has approximately 700,000 distinct CDR3 sequences, with about a sixth found just once. Sequencing was performed on blood. Source of these receptors: a man younger than 35 with Graves' hyperthyroidism.

This clonotype was detected a few times. The chain uses TRBV29-1 and TRBJ2-7; 11 bases align to TRBD2. Trimming removed 3 bases from V and 7 bases from J; junction bases left unmatched: 5. Germline CDR1 is SQVTM and CDR2 is ANQGSEA. This CDR3 region has 13 residues. CDR3 DNA: TGCAGCGTTGATGTACTAGCGGGAGATGAGCAGTACTTC. This gives the protein CSVDVLAGDEQYF.

This clonotype was observed at least ten times. This chain links TRBV5-1 with TRBJ2-7; TRBD2 matches 7 bases. This CDR3 has 16 amino acids. Per germline, CDR1 SGHRS and CDR2 YFSETQ. V was pared by 3 bases and J by 1 base, with 10 bases of the junction left unmatched. CDR3 DNA: TGCGCCAGCAGCTCCGGCGGGAGTTTTGAGTCCTACGAGCAGTACTTC. Protein product: CASSSGGSFESYEQYF.

This clonotype was seen a handful of times. The chain has TRBV12-3 or TRBV12-4 and TRBJ2-1; 16 bases align to TRBD2. The CDR3 sequence is 19 residues long. V shed 5 bases, J shed 10 bases, and the junction held 17 bases outside the gene matches. The CDR3 region has the DNA TGTGCCAGCAGTCGGACCGGGACTAGCGGGAGGGCCGGGGGCGGGGAGCAGTTCTTC. Protein: CASSRTGTSGRAGGGEQFF.

This clonotype was seen ten or more times. The rearrangement uses TRBV28 and TRBJ2-1; D not certain. Germline V gene sequence: CDR1 MDHEN, CDR2 SYDVKM. CDR3 length: 13 residues. Deletions cut 7 bases from V and 8 bases from J, with 15 bases between. The CDR3 coding sequence is TGTGCCAGCAAAGGTCTGACCGGCCATGAGCAGTTCTTC. Translating it yields CASKGLTGHEQFF.

The gene calls are TRBV20-1 and TRBJ2-2; 9 bases match TRBD1. The V segment lost 6 bases and the J segment 3 bases; nucleotides outside the gene matches: 5. The CDR3 consists of 14 residues. CDR1 and CDR2 from the germline V gene are DFQATT and SNEGSKA (reference sequence). CDR3 loop: CSATTGGDTGELFF. The CDR3 DNA reads as TGCAGTGCCACGACAGGGGGTGACACCGGGGAGCTGTTTTTT.

In this sample, this clonotype turned up many times. V gene TRBV11-1 combines with J gene TRBJ2-1; 11 bases map to TRBD1. The V segment lost 5 bases and the J segment 7 bases; nucleotides outside the gene matches: 7. CDR1 SGHAT and CDR2 FQDESV come from the germline V gene (reference sequence). The CDR3 is made up of 15 amino acids. The CDR3 loop is CASSRGQGAKNEQFF. CDR3 in DNA: TGTGCCAGCAGCCGCGGACAGGGGGCAAAGAATGAGCAGTTCTTC.

In its sample, this clonotype was seen a few times. The chain is built from TRBV7-8 and TRBJ1-1; 7 positions match TRBD1. The germline gives CDR1 SGHVS, CDR2 FQNEAQ. This CDR3 spans 15 amino acids. V shed 5 bases, J shed 1 base, and the junction held 7 bases outside the gene matches. As DNA, the CDR3 is TGTGCCAGCAGCCCAACAGGGGTCTGGAACACTGAAGCTTTCTTT. Translating gives CASSPTGVWNTEAFF.

This chain links TRBV19 with TRBJ2-7, with D perhaps given as TRBD1 or TRBD2 (5 bases each). CDR1 is LNHDA, CDR2 SQIVND, per germline (reference sequence). CDR3 length equals 13 residues. Trimming cost V 3 bases and J 5 bases, with 11 bases left between them. The CDR3 coding sequence is TGTGCCAGTAGTATGGTAGGGACCGACGAGCAGTACTTC. Amino acids: CASSMVGTDEQYF. The whole variable domain, filled in from reference TRBV19 and TRBJ2-7, reads DGGITQSPKYLFRKEGQNVTLSCEQNLNHDAMYWYRQDPGQGLRLIYYSQIVNDFQKGDIAEGYSVSREKKESFPLTVTSAQKNPTAFYLCASSMVGTDEQYFGPGTRLTVT.

The V and J genes are TRBV9 and TRBJ2-7, with D unclear. The CDR3 is 14 residues long. Per the germline V gene, CDR1 is SGDLS and CDR2 is YYNGEE. V gave up 0 bases and J gave up 1 base, with 8 bases separating them. Here the CDR3 DNA reads TGTGCCAGCAGCGTAGGACCGGAGTCCTACGAGCAGTACTTC. Protein: CASSVGPESYEQYF.

The chain couples TRBV12-3 or TRBV12-4 to TRBJ2-2, with 7 positions matching TRBD1. The CDR3 is made up of 16 amino acids. V lost 4 bases and J lost 0; bases outside the gene matches: 5. The CDR3 region has the DNA TGTGCCAGCAGTTGGGGAACAGGGGCGAACACCGGGGAGCTGTTTTTT. Protein sequence: CASSWGTGANTGELFF.

About this clonotype: A much more abundant neighbour one base away suggests this may be a read error. V usage is TRBV28 and J usage is TRBJ2-6; 8 nucleotides line up with TRBD1. This CDR3 spans 15 amino acids. Germline lookup yields CDR1 MDHEN and CDR2 SYDVKM. CDR3 nucleotides: TGTGCCAGCAGTCCAGGGGGCTTAGGGGCCAACGCCCTGACTTTC. As protein: CASSPGGLGANALTF.

In its sample, this clonotype was seen many times. The chain is built from TRBV20-1 and TRBJ1-1; 9 nucleotides line up with TRBD1. This CDR3 is 14 amino acids long. The germline V gene encodes CDR1 DFQATT and CDR2 SNEGSKA (reference sequence). V shed 6 bases, J shed 5 bases, and the junction held 10 bases outside the gene matches. The DNA for the CDR3 is TGCAGTGCGCCTCTCGGGACAGGGTGGACTGAAGCTTTCTTT. Protein: CSAPLGTGWTEAFF.

This clonotype came up many times. In nucleotides, the CDR3 is TGTGCCAGCAGTTTAGCGGGAGGGGCAGAGACCCAGTACTTC. Its translation is CASSLAGGAETQYF. V is TRBV6-2 or TRBV6-3 and J is TRBJ2-5; TRBD2 agrees at 11 bases. J was trimmed by 4 bases and V by 4 bases; bases with no gene match: 2. CDR3 size: 14 residues. CDR1 and CDR2 from the germline V gene are MNHEY and SVGEGT.

The chain links TRBV13 to TRBJ2-1; 8 nucleotides align to TRBD2. The CDR3 has 17 amino acids. The ends lost 5 bases at V and 4 bases at J; junction bases unmatched: 13. In germline, CDR1 is PRHDT, CDR2 FYEKMQ (reference sequence). The DNA for the CDR3 is TGTGCCAGCAGCCCCCTGCGTGGAGTAGCGGGATACAATGAGCAGTTCTTC. Translation gives CASSPLRGVAGYNEQFF. The full variable domain, in which reference TRBV13 and TRBJ2-1 provide the parts outside the CDR3, is AAGVIQSPRHLIKEKRETATLKCYPIPRHDTVYWYQQGPGQDPQFLISFYEKMQSDKGSIPDRFSAQQFSDYHSELNMSSLELGDSALYFCASSPLRGVAGYNEQFFGPGTRLTVL.

This clonotype was found many times. The chain couples TRBV13 to TRBJ1-1, with D maybe TRBD1 (5 bases). The V end lost 3 bases, the J end lost 1 base, and 9 bases lay between the germline ends. The CDR3 is made up of 14 amino acids. The germline V gene has CDR1 PRHDT and CDR2 FYEKMQ (reference sequence). The CDR3 is CASSFNQGNTEAFF. In DNA form, the CDR3 reads TGTGCCAGCAGCTTCAATCAGGGGAACACTGAAGCTTTCTTT.

This clonotype showed up many times. The CDR3: CASSPREDGELFF. The DNA for the CDR3 is TGTGCCAGCTCACCAAGGGAGGACGGGGAGCTGTTTTTT. This chain joins TRBV18 and TRBJ2-2; tentatively, D is TRBD2 (6 bases). With 2 bases removed from V and 7 bases from J, the gap between germline ends came to 8 bases. This CDR3 region has 13 residues. CDR1 and CDR2 from the germline V gene are KGHSH and LQKENI.

This clonotype was found many times. V gene TRBV28 combines with J gene TRBJ2-7; D gene uncertain. The V end was cut by 6 bases, the J end by 0 bases, with 15 bases between. This CDR3 is 15 amino acids long. Germline-derived CDR1 and CDR2 are MDHEN and SYDVKM. The CDR3 nucleotides read TGTGCCAGCAGGCGGAGCGCCGCGACCTCCTACGAGCAGTACTTC. Translating gives CASRRSAATSYEQYF.

The V call is TRBV13, the J call TRBJ1-1; 8 bases align to TRBD1. The CDR3 consists of 17 residues. CDR1 is PRHDT and CDR2 is FYEKMQ in the germline V gene (reference sequence). V shed 2 bases and J 3 bases; nucleotides not matched to a gene: 11. CDR3 region: CASSLLTRRGRDTEAFF. The CDR3 bases are TGTGCCAGCAGCTTACTTACCCGCAGGGGGCGCGACACTGAAGCTTTCTTT.

At least ten counts were recorded for this clonotype. The J gene is TRBJ2-1, the V gene TRBV20-1; TRBD1 aligns across 9 bases. CDR3 length: 15 amino acids. V lost 1 base to trimming and J lost 8 bases; unmatched junction nucleotides: 9. Germline V gene lookup returns CDR1 DFQATT and CDR2 SNEGSKA (reference sequence). The CDR3 spells CSARATGTGRDEQFF. The CDR3 DNA sequence: TGCAGTGCTAGAGCGACCGGGACAGGGCGGGATGAGCAGTTCTTC.

A word on this clonotype: A read error may account for a junction end that differs from germline. V is TRBV6-1 and J is TRBJ1-5; D call uncertain. Germline values: CDR1 MNHNS, CDR2 SASEGT. The length of the CDR3 is 11 residues. CDR3 sequence (DNA): TGTGCCTGCAGTGAAATAGAGCCCCAGCATTTT. Translated: CACSEIEPQHF.

This clonotype was seen a handful of times. The V call is TRBV12-3 or TRBV12-4, the J call TRBJ2-2; D unclear. The V end was cut by 5 bases, the J end by 5 bases, with 12 bases between. The CDR3 runs 14 residues. DNA of the CDR3: TGTGCCAGCAGTCTCCAAATGAGGACCGGGGAGCTGTTTTTT. Translated: CASSLQMRTGELFF.

With respect to this clonotype: Being one base from a much bigger clone, this may be a read error. The V call is TRBV6-5, the J call TRBJ2-6; 7 bases align to TRBD2. The germline V gene encodes CDR1 MNHEY and CDR2 SVGAGI. The CDR3 extends over 18 amino acids. The CDR3 here is CANSSPFRGSSGANVLTF. The CDR3 region has the DNA TGTGCCAACAGTTCCCCATTCCGCGGGAGCTCTGGGGCCAACGTCCTGACTTTC.

Many counts were recorded for this clonotype. The chain couples TRBV20-1 to TRBJ2-5; a weak D match, TRBD1 (6 bases). Trimming stripped 6 bases from V and 3 bases from J, with 20 bases between. Germline lookup yields CDR1 DFQATT and CDR2 SNEGSKA (reference sequence). The CDR3 is 15 residues long. CDR3 sequence reads: CSAPPLRGQKETQYF. The CDR3 nucleotides are TGCAGTGCCCCCCCCCTTCGAGGACAGAAAGAGACCCAGTACTTC.